This T cell receptor beta chain comes out of a study of control samples from healthy donors and cancer patients. The CDR3 has 14 residues. Germline CDR1 SEHNR, CDR2 FQNEAQ (reference sequence). V lost 1 base and J lost 9, with 10 bases in between. Using immunoSEQ multiplex PCR, the repertoire was profiled, and TCRdb retains in-frame clones only, with some absent. The table lists around 72,000 clones, approximately 80% of them singletons, with approximately 15% in the top ten. Sequencing was done on a sample of blood. This chain uses TRBV7-9 with TRBJ1-6; D is unclear. The source is a man aged 50-59 years in good health. CDR3 protein: CASSLDPVGSPLHF. In DNA, the CDR3 is TGTGCCAGCAGCTTAGATCCTGTTGGTTCACCCCTCCACTTT.